These T cell receptor beta chains were read from a single sample in a study of regulatory T cells in long-lasting Graves disease. TCRdb recomputed calls from the multiplex PCR reads with MiXCR, one row per CDR3 protein. The table lists some 220,000 distinct CDR3 sequences, 15% to 20% of them singletons, with approximately 12% in the top ten. The data were also submitted as part of a second study, on T cells in Graves' hyperthyroidism and ophthalmopathy.

The material was peripheral blood mononuclear cells (PBMCs), obtained at new diagnosis, from a patient treated with antithyroid drugs. These receptors all stem from a woman in her 30s with Graves disease. CDR3s include the opening cysteine and the closing phenylalanine or tryptophan. A D gene is named only where the DNA matches it firmly. Some rows have no size entry. The others give once, few or many, or a class for an expanded clone.

V gene	clone size	J gene	D gene	CDR3 protein	CDR3 DNA
TRBV7-9	many	TRBJ2-7	TRBD1	CASPPTGGFYEQYF	TGTGCCAGCCCGCCCACAGGGGGCTTCTACGAGCAGTACTTC
TRBV28	NA	TRBJ2-1	NA	CASRPQGSHYNEQFF	TGTGCCAGCAGACCACAGGGCTCCCACTACAATGAGCAGTTCTTC
TRBV4-1	NA	TRBJ1-1	NA	CASSRIRGVNTEAFF	TGCGCCAGCAGCCGGATCCGGGGGGTGAACACTGAAGCTTTCTTT
TRBV15	many	TRBJ1-1	NA	CATSIGGWTEAFF	TGTGCCACCAGTATCGGAGGGTGGACTGAAGCTTTCTTT
TRBV9	NA	TRBJ1-3	NA	CASSLDIAGTGNTIYF	TGTGCCAGCAGCTTAGATATCGCCGGGACGGGAAACACCATATATTTT
TRBV5-8	few	TRBJ1-5	TRBD1	CASSHRTGKWNQPQHF	TGTGCCAGCAGCCACAGGACAGGGAAGTGGAATCAGCCCCAGCATTTT
TRBV28	many	TRBJ1-2	TRBD1	CASREGTASRFYGYTF	TGTGCCAGCAGAGAGGGGACAGCAAGTCGATTTTATGGCTACACCTTC
TRBV12-3/TRBV12-4	many	TRBJ1-1	TRBD1	CASSFRTGRFGGTEAFF	TGTGCCAGCAGTTTCCGGACAGGGCGGTTCGGTGGCACTGAAGCTTTCTTT
TRBV5-1	many	TRBJ2-4	NA	CANMAEGAKNIQYF	TGCGCCAACATGGCCGAGGGAGCCAAAAACATTCAGTACTTC
TRBV20-1	many	TRBJ2-7	TRBD2	CSARGTSGTLSYEQYF	TGCAGTGCTAGAGGGACTAGCGGGACCCTATCCTACGAGCAGTACTTC
TRBV6-2/TRBV6-3	NA	TRBJ1-1	NA	CASSYDLVGTEAFF	TGTGCCAGCAGTTATGACCTGGTCGGGACTGAAGCTTTCTTT
TRBV30	many	TRBJ2-7	NA	CAWSLGGTSSEQYF	TGTGCCTGGAGCTTGGGCGGGACGTCCTCCGAGCAGTACTTC
TRBV28	many	TRBJ1-6	NA	CASTDRPYSPLHF	TGTGCCAGTACGGACCGGCCTTATTCACCCCTCCACTTT
TRBV7-3	many	TRBJ1-3	NA	CASSPGDGHTIYF	TGTGCCAGCAGCCCCGGGGACGGACACACCATATATTTT
TRBV7-9	many	TRBJ2-2	NA	CANELRGMRTGELFF	TGTGCCAACGAACTAAGGGGGATGAGGACCGGGGAGCTGTTTTTT
TRBV19	many	TRBJ2-3	NA	CASSPRGVAAGSDTQYF	TGTGCCAGTAGTCCCCGGGGAGTTGCGGCGGGGTCAGATACGCAGTATTTT
TRBV28	many	TRBJ1-2	NA	CASTAYGVIGYTF	TGTGCCAGCACCGCCTACGGGGTGATTGGCTACACCTTC
TRBV2	NA	TRBJ2-3	NA	CASSHRTYTDTQYF	TGTGCCAGCAGCCACCGCACTTACACAGATACGCAGTATTTT
TRBV25-1	many	TRBJ2-7	NA	CASLLGGEDYEQYF	TGTGCCAGCCTCCTAGGGGGGGAGGACTACGAGCAGTACTTC
TRBV2	NA	TRBJ2-7	NA	CASSIGPSYEQYF	TGTGCCAGCAGTATCGGGCCCTCCTACGAGCAGTACTTC
TRBV3-1	many	TRBJ1-1	NA	CASSPHAAGSEAFF	TGTGCCAGCAGCCCACACGCGGCCGGGAGTGAAGCTTTCTTT
TRBV7-2	NA	TRBJ2-2	TRBD1	CASSLRLGTEANTGELFF	TGTGCCAGCAGCTTAAGGTTAGGGACAGAAGCGAACACCGGGGAGCTGTTTTTT
TRBV19	NA	TRBJ2-2	TRBD1	CASTGAGGTGELFF	TGTGCCAGTACCGGGGCAGGGGGTACCGGGGAGCTGTTTTTT
TRBV5-1	many	TRBJ1-1	NA	CASSLVADTEAFF	TGTGCCAGCAGCTTAGTGGCCGACACTGAAGCTTTCTTT
TRBV2	many	TRBJ2-4	NA	CASLRGNIQYF	TGTGCCAGCTTGCGTGGAAACATTCAGTACTTC
TRBV28	many	TRBJ2-7	TRBD1	CASSFPIQGATYEQYF	TGTGCCAGCAGTTTCCCCATACAGGGGGCCACCTACGAGCAGTACTTC
TRBV12-3/TRBV12-4	many	TRBJ1-2	NA	CASSFGGGDYGYTF	TGTGCCAGCAGTTTCGGCGGGGGAGATTATGGCTACACCTTC
TRBV11-2	many	TRBJ2-1	TRBD2	CASSFRLAGVWNEQFF	TGTGCCAGCAGCTTTCGACTAGCGGGAGTATGGAATGAGCAGTTCTTC
TRBV29-1	many	TRBJ1-2	NA	CSVDGSSNNYGYTF	TGCAGCGTTGATGGGTCCAGTAACAACTATGGCTACACCTTC
TRBV6-4	few	TRBJ1-1	NA	CASSAPRMRGGPEAFF	TGTGCCAGCAGTGCACCCCGCATGAGGGGCGGCCCTGAAGCTTTCTTT
TRBV14	many	TRBJ1-2	NA	CASSPSANYGYTF	TGTGCCAGCAGCCCGTCGGCTAACTATGGCTACACCTTC
TRBV28	NA	TRBJ1-5	TRBD1	CASRVTGRIAQPQHF	TGTGCTAGCAGAGTGACAGGGAGGATAGCCCAGCCCCAGCATTTT
TRBV28	many	TRBJ1-1	NA	CASSLGTRNTEAFF	TGTGCCAGCAGTTTAGGGACAAGGAACACTGAAGCTTTCTTT
TRBV11-1	many	TRBJ2-7	NA	CASSLVLGNTYEQYF	TGTGCCAGCAGCTTAGTTTTGGGAAACACCTACGAGCAGTACTTC
TRBV2	many	TRBJ1-1	TRBD1	CASGVDTGDTEAFF	TGTGCCAGCGGAGTAGACACAGGGGATACTGAAGCTTTCTTT
TRBV27	many	TRBJ1-1	TRBD1	CASSTHRGMNTEAFF	TGTGCCAGCAGTACTCACAGGGGAATGAACACTGAAGCTTTCTTT
TRBV6-2/TRBV6-3	many	TRBJ1-1	TRBD1	CAARGVTEAFF	TGTGCCGCCAGGGGGGTAACTGAAGCTTTCTTT
TRBV27	many	TRBJ2-7	NA	CASSLSSTGYEQYF	TGTGCCAGCAGTTTATCGTCCACAGGGTACGAGCAGTACTTC
TRBV29-1	NA	TRBJ1-4	NA	CSVVEGLDEKLFF	TGCAGCGTTGTAGAGGGTTTGGATGAGAAACTGTTTTTT
TRBV7-3	NA	TRBJ1-2	TRBD1	CASSPRTGGADGYTF	TGTGCCAGCAGCCCCAGGACAGGGGGCGCAGATGGCTACACCTTC
TRBV3-1	many	TRBJ1-2	TRBD1	CASSQGQGIFYTF	TGTGCCAGCAGCCAAGGACAGGGAATATTCTACACCTTC
TRBV4-1	many	TRBJ1-5	NA	CASSQVSLGGQPQHF	TGCGCCAGCAGCCAAGTCTCCCTGGGGGGTCAGCCCCAGCATTTT
TRBV19	NA	TRBJ2-3	NA	CASGGELSTDTQYF	TGTGCGTCAGGGGGGGAACTTTCCACAGATACGCAGTATTTT
TRBV12-3/TRBV12-4	many	TRBJ2-7	NA	CASSSSSWRASYEQYF	TGTGCCAGCAGTTCCTCCTCGTGGAGGGCTTCCTACGAGCAGTACTTC
TRBV19	many	TRBJ2-7	NA	CASSIGTLSYEQYF	TGTGCCAGTAGTATCGGGACTTTAAGCTACGAGCAGTACTTC
TRBV28	many	TRBJ1-4	NA	CASSPPGRATNEKLFF	TGTGCCAGCAGTCCCCCCGGACGAGCAACTAATGAAAAACTGTTTTTT
TRBV28	many	TRBJ2-7	NA	CASSFVSTRQYF	TGTGCCAGCAGTTTCGTATCTACCAGGCAGTACTTC